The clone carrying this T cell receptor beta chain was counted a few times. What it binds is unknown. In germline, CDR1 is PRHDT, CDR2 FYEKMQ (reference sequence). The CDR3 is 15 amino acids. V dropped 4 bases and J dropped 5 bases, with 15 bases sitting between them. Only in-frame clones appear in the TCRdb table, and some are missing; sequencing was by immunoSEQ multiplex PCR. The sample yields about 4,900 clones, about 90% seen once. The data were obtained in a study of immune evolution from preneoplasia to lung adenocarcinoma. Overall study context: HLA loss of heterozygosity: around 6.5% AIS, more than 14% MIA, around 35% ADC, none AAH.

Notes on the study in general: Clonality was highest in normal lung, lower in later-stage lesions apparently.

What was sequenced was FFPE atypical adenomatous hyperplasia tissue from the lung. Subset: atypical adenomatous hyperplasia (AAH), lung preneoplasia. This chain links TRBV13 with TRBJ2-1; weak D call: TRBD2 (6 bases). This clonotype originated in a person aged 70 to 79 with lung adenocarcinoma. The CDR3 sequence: CASSWDSLSDNEQFF. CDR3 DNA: TGTGCCAGCAGCTGGGACTCTCTTAGCGACAATGAGCAGTTCTTC.